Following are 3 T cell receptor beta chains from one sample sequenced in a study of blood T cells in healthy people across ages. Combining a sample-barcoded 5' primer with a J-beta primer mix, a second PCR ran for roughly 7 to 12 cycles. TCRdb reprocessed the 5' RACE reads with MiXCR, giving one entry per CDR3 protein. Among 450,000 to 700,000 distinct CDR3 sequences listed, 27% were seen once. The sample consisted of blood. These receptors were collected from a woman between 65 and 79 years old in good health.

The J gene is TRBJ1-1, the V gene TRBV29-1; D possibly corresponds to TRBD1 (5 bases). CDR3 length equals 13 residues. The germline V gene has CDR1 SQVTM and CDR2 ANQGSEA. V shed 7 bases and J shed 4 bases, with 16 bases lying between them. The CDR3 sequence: CSAAQATATEAFF. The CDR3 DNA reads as TGCAGCGCCGCACAGGCGACGGCCACTGAAGCTTTCTTT.

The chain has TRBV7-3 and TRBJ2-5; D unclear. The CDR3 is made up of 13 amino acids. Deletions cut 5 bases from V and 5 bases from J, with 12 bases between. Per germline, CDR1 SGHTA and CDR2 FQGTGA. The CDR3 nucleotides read TGTGCCAGCAGCCTCAATATGGGCGAGACCCAGTACTTC. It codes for CASSLNMGETQYF.

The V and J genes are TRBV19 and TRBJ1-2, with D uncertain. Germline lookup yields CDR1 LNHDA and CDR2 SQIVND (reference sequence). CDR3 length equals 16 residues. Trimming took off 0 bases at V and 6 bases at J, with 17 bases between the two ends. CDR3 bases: TGTGCCAGTAGTATAGATACACGTTTGGCAGCGAATGGCTACACCTTC. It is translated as CASSIDTRLAANGYTF. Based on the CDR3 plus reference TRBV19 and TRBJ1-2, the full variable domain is DGGITQSPKYLFRKEGQNVTLSCEQNLNHDAMYWYRQDPGQGLRLIYYSQIVNDFQKGDIAEGYSVSREKKESFPLTVTSAQKNPTAFYLCASSIDTRLAANGYTFGSGTRLTVV.